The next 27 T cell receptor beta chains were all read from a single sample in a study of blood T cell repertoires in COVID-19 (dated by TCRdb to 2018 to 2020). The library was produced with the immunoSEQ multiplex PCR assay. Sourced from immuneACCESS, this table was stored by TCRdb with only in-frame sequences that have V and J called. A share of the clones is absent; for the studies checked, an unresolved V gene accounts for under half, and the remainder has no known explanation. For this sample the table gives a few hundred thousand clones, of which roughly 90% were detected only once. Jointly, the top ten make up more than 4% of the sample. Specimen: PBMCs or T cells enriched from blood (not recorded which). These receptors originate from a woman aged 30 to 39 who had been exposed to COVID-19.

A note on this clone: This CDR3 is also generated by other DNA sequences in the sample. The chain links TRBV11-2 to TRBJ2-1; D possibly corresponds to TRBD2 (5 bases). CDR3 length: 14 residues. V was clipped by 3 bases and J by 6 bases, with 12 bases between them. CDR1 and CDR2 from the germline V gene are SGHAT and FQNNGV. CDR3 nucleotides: TGTGCCAGCAGCTTGAGGGTCGGAGGCAATGAGCAGTTCTTC. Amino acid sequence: CASSLRVGGNEQFF.

The DNA for the CDR3 is TGCGCCAGCAGCCTGGGCGGGACTAGCGGGGCCGGCGCGTACGAGCAGTACTTC. Its protein product is CASSLGGTSGAGAYEQYF. The chain couples TRBV4-1 to TRBJ2-7, with 13 bases lining up with TRBD2. Trimming removed 4 bases from V and 4 bases from J; junction bases left unmatched: 13. The CDR3 runs to 18 residues. The germline gives CDR1 MGHRA, CDR2 YSYEKL.

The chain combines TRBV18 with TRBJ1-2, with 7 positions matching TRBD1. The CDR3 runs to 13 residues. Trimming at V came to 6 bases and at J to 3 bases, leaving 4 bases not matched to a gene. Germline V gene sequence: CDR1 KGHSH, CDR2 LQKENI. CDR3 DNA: TGTGCCAGCTCCCAGGGGACAGACTATGGCTACACCTTC. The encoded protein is CASSQGTDYGYTF.

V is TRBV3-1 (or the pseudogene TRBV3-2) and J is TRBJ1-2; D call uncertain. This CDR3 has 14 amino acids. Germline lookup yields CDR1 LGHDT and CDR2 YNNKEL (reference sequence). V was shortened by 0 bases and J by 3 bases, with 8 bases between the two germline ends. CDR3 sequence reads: CASSQESGDYGYTF. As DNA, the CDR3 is TGTGCCAGCAGCCAAGAATCCGGGGACTATGGCTACACCTTC.

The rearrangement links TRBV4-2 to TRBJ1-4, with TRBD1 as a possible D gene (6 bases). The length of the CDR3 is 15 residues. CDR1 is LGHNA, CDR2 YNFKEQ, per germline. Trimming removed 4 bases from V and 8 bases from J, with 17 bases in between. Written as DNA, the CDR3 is TGTGCCAGCAGCCCTATTTTTGGTGGGACAGAAAAACTGTTTTTT. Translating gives CASSPIFGGTEKLFF.

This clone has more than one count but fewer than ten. Here the CDR3 reads CASSMEEGGREKLFF. As DNA, the CDR3 is TGTGCCAGTAGTATGGAGGAGGGCGGAAGGGAAAAACTGTTTTTT. The V gene is TRBV19, the J gene TRBJ1-4, with D uncertain. Germline values: CDR1 LNHDA, CDR2 SQIVND (reference sequence). The V and J ends lost 3 bases and 8 bases respectively, with 16 bases between them. This CDR3 has 15 amino acids. Based on the CDR3 plus reference TRBV19 and TRBJ1-4, the full variable domain is DGGITQSPKYLFRKEGQNVTLSCEQNLNHDAMYWYRQDPGQGLRLIYYSQIVNDFQKGDIAEGYSVSREKKESFPLTVTSAQKNPTAFYLCASSMEEGGREKLFFGSGTQLSVL.

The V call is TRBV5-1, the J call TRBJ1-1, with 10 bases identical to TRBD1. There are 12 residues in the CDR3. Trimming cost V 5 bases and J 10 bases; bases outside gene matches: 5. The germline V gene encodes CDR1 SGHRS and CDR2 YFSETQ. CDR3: CASRRDRGRAFF. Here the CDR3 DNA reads TGCGCCAGCAGGAGGGACAGGGGAAGAGCTTTCTTT. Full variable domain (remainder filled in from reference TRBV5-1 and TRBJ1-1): KAGVTQTPRYLIKTRGQQVTLSCSPISGHRSVSWYQQTPGQGLQFLFEYFSETQRNKGNFPGRFSGRQFSNSRSEMNVSTLELGDSALYLCASRRDRGRAFFGQGTRLTVV.

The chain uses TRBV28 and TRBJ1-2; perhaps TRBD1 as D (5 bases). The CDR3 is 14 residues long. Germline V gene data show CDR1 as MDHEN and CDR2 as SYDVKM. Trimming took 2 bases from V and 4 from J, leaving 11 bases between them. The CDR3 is CASSLGQGLYGYTF. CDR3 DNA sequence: TGTGCCAGCAGTTTAGGTCAGGGTCTCTATGGCTACACCTTC.

The CDR3 is CAISESGVYNQPQHF. The CDR3 nucleotides read TGTGCCATCAGTGAGTCAGGAGTTTACAATCAGCCCCAGCATTTT. The gene calls are TRBV10-3 and TRBJ1-5; no definite D call. V lost 0 bases, J lost 3 bases, and 9 bases lay in between. The CDR3 extends over 15 amino acids. Germline lookup yields CDR1 ENHRY and CDR2 SYGVKD.

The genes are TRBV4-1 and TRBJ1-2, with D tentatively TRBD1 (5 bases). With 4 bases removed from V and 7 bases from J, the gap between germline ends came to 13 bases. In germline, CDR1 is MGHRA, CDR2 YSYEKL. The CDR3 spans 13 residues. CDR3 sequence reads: CASSPGLPGGYTF. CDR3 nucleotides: TGCGCCAGCAGCCCGGGACTCCCTGGTGGCTACACCTTC.

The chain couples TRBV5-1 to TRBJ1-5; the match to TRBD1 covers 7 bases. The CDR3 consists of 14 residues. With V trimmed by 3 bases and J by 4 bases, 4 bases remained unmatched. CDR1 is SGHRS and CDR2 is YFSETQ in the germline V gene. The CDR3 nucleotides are TGCGCCAGCAGCTCGGGACAGCCGAATCAGCCCCAGCATTTT. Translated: CASSSGQPNQPQHF.

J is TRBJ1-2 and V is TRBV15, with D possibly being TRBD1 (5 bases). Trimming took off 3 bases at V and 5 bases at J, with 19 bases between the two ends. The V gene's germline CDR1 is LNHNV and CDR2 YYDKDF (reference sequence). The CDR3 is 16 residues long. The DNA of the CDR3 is TGTGCCACCAGCAGGGGGGGACCAGGTGTCCGGTATGGCTACACCTTC. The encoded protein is CATSRGGPGVRYGYTF.

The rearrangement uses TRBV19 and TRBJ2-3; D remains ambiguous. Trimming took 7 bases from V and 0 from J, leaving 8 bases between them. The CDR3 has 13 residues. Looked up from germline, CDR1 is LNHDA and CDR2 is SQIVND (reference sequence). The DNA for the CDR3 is TGTGCCAGTACCGAAACTAGCACAGATACGCAGTATTTT. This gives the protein CASTETSTDTQYF.

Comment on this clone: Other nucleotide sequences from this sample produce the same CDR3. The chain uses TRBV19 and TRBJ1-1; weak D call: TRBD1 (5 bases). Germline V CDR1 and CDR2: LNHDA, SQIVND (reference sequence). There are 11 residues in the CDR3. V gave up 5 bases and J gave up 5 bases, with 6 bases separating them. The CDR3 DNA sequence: TGTGCCAGTAGTCCAGGGACTGAAGCTTTCTTT. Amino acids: CASSPGTEAFF.

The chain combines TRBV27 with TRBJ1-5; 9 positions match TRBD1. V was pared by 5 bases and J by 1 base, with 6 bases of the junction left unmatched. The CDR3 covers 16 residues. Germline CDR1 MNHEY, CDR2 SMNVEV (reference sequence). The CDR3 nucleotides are TGTGCCAGCAGTGCTCGGACAGGGGCAAGCAATCAGCCCCAGCATTTT. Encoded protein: CASSARTGASNQPQHF.

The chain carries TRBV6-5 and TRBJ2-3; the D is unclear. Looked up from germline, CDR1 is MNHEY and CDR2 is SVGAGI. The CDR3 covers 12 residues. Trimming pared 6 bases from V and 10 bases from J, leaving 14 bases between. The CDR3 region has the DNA TGTGCCAGCAGATCACTGGAGTTGGCGCAGTATTTT. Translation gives CASRSLELAQYF.

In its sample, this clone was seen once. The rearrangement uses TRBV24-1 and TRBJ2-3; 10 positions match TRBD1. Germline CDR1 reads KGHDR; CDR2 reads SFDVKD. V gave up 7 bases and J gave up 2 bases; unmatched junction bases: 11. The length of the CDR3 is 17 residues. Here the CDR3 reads CATSPLGQGRSTDTQYF. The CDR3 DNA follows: TGTGCCACCAGCCCCCTGGGACAGGGGCGGTCCACAGATACGCAGTATTTT.

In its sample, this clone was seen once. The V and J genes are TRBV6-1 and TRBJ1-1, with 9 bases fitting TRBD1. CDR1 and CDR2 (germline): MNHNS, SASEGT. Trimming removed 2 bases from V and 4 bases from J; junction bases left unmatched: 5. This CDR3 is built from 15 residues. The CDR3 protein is CASSENTGGGTEAFF. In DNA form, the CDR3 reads TGTGCCAGCAGTGAAAATACAGGGGGCGGCACTGAAGCTTTCTTT.

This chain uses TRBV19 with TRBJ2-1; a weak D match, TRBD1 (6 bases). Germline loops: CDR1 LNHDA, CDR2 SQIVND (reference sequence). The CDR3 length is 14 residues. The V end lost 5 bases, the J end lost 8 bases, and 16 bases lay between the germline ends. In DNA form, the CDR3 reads TGTGCCAGTAGTCCCGGGGACATCCAAGATGAGCAGTTCTTC. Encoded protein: CASSPGDIQDEQFF.

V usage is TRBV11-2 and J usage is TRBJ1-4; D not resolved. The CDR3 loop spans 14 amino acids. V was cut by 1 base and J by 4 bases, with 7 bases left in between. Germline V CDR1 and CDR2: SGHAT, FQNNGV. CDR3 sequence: CASSLGRHNEKLFF. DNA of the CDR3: TGTGCCAGCAGCTTAGGGCGGCATAATGAAAAACTGTTTTTT. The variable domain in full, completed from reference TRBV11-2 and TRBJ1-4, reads EAGVAQSPRYKIIEKRQSVAFWCNPISGHATLYWYQQILGQGPKLLIQFQNNGVVDDSQLPKDRFSAERLKGVDSTLKIQPAKLEDSAVYLCASSLGRHNEKLFFGSGTQLSVL.

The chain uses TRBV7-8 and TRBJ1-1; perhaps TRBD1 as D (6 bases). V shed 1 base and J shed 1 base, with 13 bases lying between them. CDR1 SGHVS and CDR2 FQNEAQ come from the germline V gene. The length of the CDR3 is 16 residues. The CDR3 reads CASSLEGGPRNTEAFF. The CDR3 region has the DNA TGTGCCAGCAGCTTAGAAGGGGGACCCCGGAACACTGAAGCTTTCTTT.

CDR3 loop: CASSIGGLQTYEQYF. The DNA of the CDR3 is TGTGCCAGTAGTATAGGGGGGCTTCAAACCTACGAGCAGTACTTC. This sequence joins TRBV19 and TRBJ2-7, with D maybe TRBD1 (6 bases). V was cut by 1 base and J by 2 bases, with 12 bases left in between. The CDR3 has 15 amino acids. The V gene's germline CDR1 is LNHDA and CDR2 SQIVND (reference sequence).

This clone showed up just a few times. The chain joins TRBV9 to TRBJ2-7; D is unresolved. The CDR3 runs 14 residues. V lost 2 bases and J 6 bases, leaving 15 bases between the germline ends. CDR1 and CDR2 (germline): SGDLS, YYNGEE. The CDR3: CASSVSGRSGEQYF. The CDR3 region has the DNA TGTGCCAGCAGCGTTTCTGGCAGGTCTGGCGAGCAGTACTTC.

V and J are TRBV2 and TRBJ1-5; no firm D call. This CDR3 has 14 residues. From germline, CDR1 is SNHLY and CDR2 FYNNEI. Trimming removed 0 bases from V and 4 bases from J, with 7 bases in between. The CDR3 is CASSEARGNQPQHF. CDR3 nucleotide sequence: TGTGCCAGCAGTGAAGCGAGAGGAAATCAGCCCCAGCATTTT.

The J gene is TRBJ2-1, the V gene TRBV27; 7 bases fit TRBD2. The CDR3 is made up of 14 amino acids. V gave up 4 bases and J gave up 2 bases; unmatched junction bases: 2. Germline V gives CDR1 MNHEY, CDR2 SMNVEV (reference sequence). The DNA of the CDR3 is TGTGCCAGCAGTTGGGGGACTACCTACAATGAGCAGTTCTTC. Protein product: CASSWGTTYNEQFF.

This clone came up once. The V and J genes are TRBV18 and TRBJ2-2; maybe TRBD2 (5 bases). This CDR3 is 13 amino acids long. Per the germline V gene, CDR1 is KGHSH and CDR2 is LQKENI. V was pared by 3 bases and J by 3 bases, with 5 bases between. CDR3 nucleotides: TGTGCCAGCTCACCGGAGGACACCGGGGAGCTGTTTTTT. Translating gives CASSPEDTGELFF.

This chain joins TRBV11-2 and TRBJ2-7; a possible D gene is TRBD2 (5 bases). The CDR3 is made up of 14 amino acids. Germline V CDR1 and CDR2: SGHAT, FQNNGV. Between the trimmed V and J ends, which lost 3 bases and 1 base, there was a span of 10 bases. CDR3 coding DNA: TGTGCCAGCAGCTTTCGGACTCAGTCCTACGAGCAGTACTTC. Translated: CASSFRTQSYEQYF.